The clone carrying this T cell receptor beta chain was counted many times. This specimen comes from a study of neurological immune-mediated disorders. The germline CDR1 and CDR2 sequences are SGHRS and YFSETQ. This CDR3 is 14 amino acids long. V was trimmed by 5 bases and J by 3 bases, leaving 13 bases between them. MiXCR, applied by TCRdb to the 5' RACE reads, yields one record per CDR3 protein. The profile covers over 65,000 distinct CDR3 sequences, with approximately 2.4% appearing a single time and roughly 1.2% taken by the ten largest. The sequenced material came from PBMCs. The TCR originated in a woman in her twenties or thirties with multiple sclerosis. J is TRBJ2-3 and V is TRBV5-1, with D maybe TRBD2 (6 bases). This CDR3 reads CASSTGEVTDTQYF. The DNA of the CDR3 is TGCGCCAGCAGTACGGGAGAGGTAACAGATACGCAGTATTTT.